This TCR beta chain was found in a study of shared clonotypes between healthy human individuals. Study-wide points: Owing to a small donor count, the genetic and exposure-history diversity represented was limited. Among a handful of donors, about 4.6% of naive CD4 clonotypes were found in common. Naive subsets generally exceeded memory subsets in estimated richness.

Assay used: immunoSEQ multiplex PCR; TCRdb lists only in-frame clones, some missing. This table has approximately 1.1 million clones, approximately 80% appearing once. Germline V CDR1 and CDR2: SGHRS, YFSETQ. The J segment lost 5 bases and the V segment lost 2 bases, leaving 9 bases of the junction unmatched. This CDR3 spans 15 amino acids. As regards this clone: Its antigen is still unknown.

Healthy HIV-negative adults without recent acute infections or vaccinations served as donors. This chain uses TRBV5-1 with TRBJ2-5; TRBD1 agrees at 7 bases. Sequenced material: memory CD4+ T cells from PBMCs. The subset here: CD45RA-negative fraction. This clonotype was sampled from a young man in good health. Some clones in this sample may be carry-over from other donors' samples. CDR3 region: CASSFGTVLAETQYF. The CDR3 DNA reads TGCGCCAGCAGCTTTGGGACAGTCCTGGCGGAGACCCAGTACTTC.